These 30 T cell receptor beta chains were sequenced from one sample in a study of blood T cells in healthy people across ages. The second PCR ran 7 to 11 cycles with a sample-barcoded 5' primer and J-beta primers. In TCRdb, the 5' RACE reads were re-called with MiXCR into one record per CDR3 protein. The sample consists of around 1.5 million distinct CDR3 sequences, 34% of them appearing once. The sequencing sample was made of blood. Receptors originate from a woman younger than 45 in good health.

This clonotype came up a few times. The gene calls are TRBV5-1 and TRBJ2-3; D is ambiguous. CDR1 and CDR2 (germline): SGHRS, YFSETQ. The CDR3 is 14 residues long. Trimming removed 0 bases from V and 4 bases from J, with 9 bases in between. CDR3: CASSLVYRSDTQYF. For the CDR3, the DNA is TGCGCCAGCAGCTTGGTGTACAGATCAGATACGCAGTATTTT.

The sample holds a few counts of this clonotype. J is TRBJ1-2 and V is TRBV4-1, with D hard to call. V gave up 1 base and J gave up 7 bases, with 7 bases separating them. Germline values: CDR1 MGHRA, CDR2 YSYEKL. The length of the CDR3 is 12 residues. In DNA, the CDR3 is TGCGCCAGCAGCCAAGGTTTTACTGGCTACACCTTC. Its protein is CASSQGFTGYTF.

The sample holds a few counts of this clonotype. DNA of the CDR3: TGTGCCAGCAGGAAAGGCCCCGGGGGTCAAGAGACCCAGTACTTC. It is translated as CASRKGPGGQETQYF. This sequence joins TRBV7-3 and TRBJ2-5, with D maybe TRBD2 (6 bases). Trimming left V 6 bases short and J 2 bases short, with 16 bases between. This CDR3 region has 15 residues. Germline V gives CDR1 SGHTA, CDR2 FQGTGA.

This clonotype was counted at least ten times. V is TRBV6-5 and J is TRBJ2-1, with D perhaps matching TRBD2 (5 bases). V gave up 4 bases and J gave up 4 bases, with 17 bases separating them. This CDR3 region has 16 residues. The germline V gene encodes CDR1 MNHEY and CDR2 SVGAGI. The CDR3 coding sequence is TGTGCCAGCAGTTCCTTCGGCGGTCGAGGGTACAATGAGCAGTTCTTC. Translation gives CASSSFGGRGYNEQFF.

Comments on this clonotype: This may be a read error, as it is one base from a much larger clone. The chain uses TRBV20-1 and TRBJ2-1, with 11 bases lining up with TRBD2. The CDR3 is 15 residues long. CDR1 and CDR2 from the germline V gene are DFQATT and SNEGSKA (reference sequence). After removal of 1 base from V and 4 bases from J, the junction contained 3 bases not matched to a gene. This chain's CDR3 is CSARVTSGAYNEQFF. DNA for the CDR3: TGCAGTGCTAGAGTGACTAGCGGGGCTTACAATGAGCAGTTCTTC.

This clonotype was recorded a few times. The rearrangement joins TRBV28 to TRBJ2-3; 11 bases fit TRBD1. Germline V gene lookup returns CDR1 MDHEN and CDR2 SYDVKM. This CDR3 region has 15 residues. With 5 bases clipped from V and 3 bases from J, the junction kept 4 bases outside the gene matches. CDR3 coding DNA: TGTGCCAGCAGTCCGGGACAGGGGGATACAGATACGCAGTATTTT. Translation gives CASSPGQGDTDTQYF.

The chain is built from TRBV5-6 and TRBJ2-1; no reliable D call. Trimming left V 0 bases short and J 2 bases short, with 6 bases between. This CDR3 is 14 amino acids long. CDR1 and CDR2 from the germline V gene are SGHDT and YYEEEE. The chain's CDR3 is CASSLALAYNEQFF. CDR3 nucleotides: TGTGCCAGCAGCTTGGCCCTAGCCTACAATGAGCAGTTCTTC.

The genes are TRBV3-1 and TRBJ2-7; 11 bases map to TRBD2. The CDR3 consists of 19 residues. Germline CDR1 is LGHDT and CDR2 is YNNKEL (reference sequence). The trim removed 0 bases at V and 3 bases at J, leaving 13 bases unmatched. CDR3 in DNA: TGTGCCAGCAGCCAAGAATCACTAGCGGGAGTAGAAGGCGGCTACGAGCAGTACTTC. Translating it yields CASSQESLAGVEGGYEQYF.

The chain employs TRBV20-1 and TRBJ2-3; TRBD2 matches 10 bases. This CDR3 is built from 15 residues. J gave up 5 bases and V 1 base, and 6 bases lay outside the gene matches. Germline-derived CDR1 and CDR2 are DFQATT and SNEGSKA (reference sequence). The CDR3 spells CSARATSGTIDTQYF. DNA for the CDR3: TGCAGTGCTAGAGCAACTAGCGGGACGATAGATACGCAGTATTTT.

J is TRBJ1-1 and V is TRBV3-1; tentatively, D is TRBD1 (6 bases). This CDR3 is built from 15 residues. The germline V and J ends were trimmed by 4 bases and 4 bases, with 16 bases remaining between them. Germline V gene data show CDR1 as LGHDT and CDR2 as YNNKEL (reference sequence). In DNA form, the CDR3 reads TGTGCCAGCAGCCTCAGGGGAGGCGAGGGCACTGAAGCTTTCTTT. This gives the protein CASSLRGGEGTEAFF.

Points on this clonotype: Being one base from a much bigger clone, this may be a read error. The chain links TRBV10-3 to TRBJ2-1; D is undetermined. The ends were cut back, 6 bases at V and 7 bases at J, with 16 bases in the middle. The CDR3 sequence is 14 residues long. Germline CDR1 ENHRY, CDR2 SYGVKD. The CDR3 DNA sequence: TGTGCCATCAGGGGATGGACCGGTGGGAATGAGCAGTTCTTC. Residues: CAIRGWTGGNEQFF.

A remark on this clonotype: Being one base from a much bigger clone, this may be a read error. This chain uses TRBV4-1 with TRBJ2-7; 8 bases fit TRBD2. V trimming: 4 bases; J trimming: 0 bases; junction bases outside the gene matches: 8. From germline, CDR1 is MGHRA and CDR2 YSYEKL. This CDR3 has 16 amino acids. DNA for the CDR3: TGCGCCAGCAGCCGGGTTACTAGCGGAAGCTCCTACGAGCAGTACTTC. This sequence encodes CASSRVTSGSSYEQYF.

This chain links TRBV20-1 with TRBJ1-1; TRBD1 is a possible D gene (6 bases). The germline V gene encodes CDR1 DFQATT and CDR2 SNEGSKA (reference sequence). The CDR3 contains 14 residues. V was clipped by 4 bases and J by 1 base, with 13 bases between them. The CDR3, as DNA: TGCAGTGCTAAAAGTGACAGGTGGAACACTGAAGCTTTCTTT. It translates to CSAKSDRWNTEAFF.

V usage is TRBV5-1 and J usage is TRBJ2-1; TRBD2 might be the D (6 bases). The CDR3 covers 17 residues. Trimming shortened V by 0 bases and J by 4 bases, and 17 bases separated the two germline ends. Germline values: CDR1 SGHRS, CDR2 YFSETQ. CDR3 region: CASSLAPGLNSYNEQFF. Written as DNA, the CDR3 is TGCGCCAGCAGCTTGGCCCCGGGACTCAATTCATACAATGAGCAGTTCTTC.

The rearrangement links TRBV12-3 or TRBV12-4 to TRBJ1-2; TRBD1 is a possible D gene (6 bases). Trimming pared 6 bases from V and 3 bases from J, leaving 17 bases between. The CDR3 spans 15 residues. CDR3 bases: TGTGCCAGCAGGCCAAAACAGGGAATTGACTATGGCTACACCTTC. Translated: CASRPKQGIDYGYTF.

V and J are TRBV6-1 and TRBJ1-3, with D uncertain. The length of the CDR3 is 14 residues. Germline CDR1 and CDR2: MNHNS and SASEGT. The ends were cut back, 4 bases at V and 0 bases at J, with 7 bases in the middle. CDR3: CASSVDYSGNTIYF. Here the CDR3 DNA reads TGTGCCAGCAGTGTCGACTACTCTGGAAACACCATATATTTT.

A single count supports this clonotype. The gene calls are TRBV12-3 or TRBV12-4 and TRBJ2-7; TRBD2 matches at 11 bases. The CDR3 loop spans 15 amino acids. Germline trimming cut 5 bases from V and 6 bases from J; bases unmatched to any gene: 9. Here the CDR3 DNA reads TGTGCCAGCAGTCCCCTAGCGGGGGGCCGTGGCGAGCAGTACTTC. It specifies CASSPLAGGRGEQYF.

This chain joins TRBV7-9 and TRBJ2-5, with D possibly being TRBD1 (6 bases). Germline V gene data show CDR1 as SEHNR and CDR2 as FQNEAQ (reference sequence). V was clipped by 5 bases and J by 2 bases, with 9 bases between them. This CDR3 contains 13 residues. CDR3: CASSDRRQETQYF. Here the CDR3 DNA reads TGTGCCAGCAGCGACAGGAGACAAGAGACCCAGTACTTC.

This clonotype was counted only a few times. The DNA of the CDR3 is TGCAGTGGTCAGGGAGCCGGGAAGACCTACGAGCAGTACTTC. Translating it yields CSGQGAGKTYEQYF. The rearrangement links TRBV20-1 to TRBJ2-7; tentatively, D is TRBD1 or TRBD2 (5 bases each). Looked up from germline, CDR1 is DFQATT and CDR2 is SNEGSKA (reference sequence). This CDR3 is built from 14 residues. Trimming left V 7 bases short and J 2 bases short, with 18 bases between.

To note about this clonotype: Just one base apart from a much larger clone, this may be a read error. This chain uses TRBV10-3 with TRBJ2-1; unclear D gene. The DNA end lines up better with TRBJ2-7; the J call may be wrong. The CDR3 sequence is 13 residues long. Germline V gene sequence: CDR1 ENHRY, CDR2 SYGVKD. CDR3 DNA: TGTGCCTCATCCGAGAGCTCCTACAATGAGCAGTACTTC. It encodes CASSESSYNEQYF.

The chain links TRBV13 to TRBJ2-3; D ambiguous. The CDR3 covers 14 residues. Germline V gene data show CDR1 as PRHDT and CDR2 as FYEKMQ (reference sequence). V gave up 4 bases and J gave up 5 bases, with 13 bases separating them. The CDR3, as DNA: TGTGCCAGCAGCTCCCAGGAAAACGTAGATACGCAGTATTTT. It encodes CASSSQENVDTQYF.

The CDR3 region is CASSERRGPPYNEQFF. CDR3 nucleotides: TGTGCCAGCAGTGAAAGGCGGGGCCCTCCTTACAATGAGCAGTTCTTC. V gene TRBV6-1 combines with J gene TRBJ2-1; D is perhaps TRBD2 (6 bases). The CDR3 consists of 16 residues. The V and J ends lost 2 bases and 4 bases respectively, with 15 bases between them. The germline V gene has CDR1 MNHNS and CDR2 SASEGT.

This clonotype was counted between two and nine times. This chain connects TRBV4-1 to TRBJ2-3; the D is unclear. The CDR3 runs 15 residues. The germline V gene encodes CDR1 MGHRA and CDR2 YSYEKL. The V end lost 1 base, the J end lost 2 bases, and 10 bases lay between the germline ends. The CDR3 bases are TGCGCCAGCAGCCAAGGTCCGGTGAACACAGATACGCAGTATTTT. Its protein product is CASSQGPVNTDTQYF.

The chain couples TRBV30 to TRBJ1-4; D is uncertain. Trimming removed 0 bases from V and 0 bases from J, with 11 bases in between. There are 16 residues in the CDR3. CDR1 GTSNPN and CDR2 SVGIG come from the germline V gene (reference sequence). The CDR3 spells CAWSVPVHPTNEKLFF. CDR3 coding DNA: TGTGCCTGGAGTGTACCGGTCCACCCAACTAATGAAAAACTGTTTTTT.

This clonotype was observed a few times. The chain uses TRBV9 and TRBJ2-5, with 8 bases that match TRBD1. V trimming: 3 bases; J trimming: 2 bases; junction bases outside the gene matches: 3. The CDR3 is 14 amino acids. Per germline, CDR1 SGDLS and CDR2 YYNGEE. CDR3 in amino acids: CASSAGQVQETQYF. For the CDR3, the DNA is TGTGCCAGCAGCGCGGGACAGGTTCAAGAGACCCAGTACTTC. Looking up the rest from reference TRBV9 and TRBJ2-5 gives the full variable domain: DSGVTQTPKHLITATGQRVTLRCSPRSGDLSVYWYQQSLDQGLQFLIQYYNGEERAKGNILERFSAQQFPDLHSELNLSSLELGDSALYFCASSAGQVQETQYFGPGTRLLVL.

This clonotype was counted a few times. The chain uses TRBV4-2 and TRBJ2-3; the D gene is possibly TRBD2 (5 bases). The CDR3 has 13 amino acids. The germline V and J ends were trimmed by 7 bases and 1 base, with 9 bases remaining between them. Germline values: CDR1 LGHNA, CDR2 YNFKEQ. The CDR3 coding sequence is TGTGCCAGCACCCACGGGGGCACAGATACGCAGTATTTT. Protein sequence: CASTHGGTDTQYF.

The chain combines TRBV20-1 with TRBJ1-2; D is undetermined. Germline assignment: CDR1 DFQATT and CDR2 SNEGSKA (reference sequence). CDR3 length: 12 residues. Trimming removed 3 bases from V and 7 bases from J, with 12 bases in between. The CDR3, as DNA: TGCAGTGCTAGTAAAAGGGTATCTGGCTACACCTTC. It specifies CSASKRVSGYTF.

This clonotype was seen repeatedly, ten times or more. The chain uses TRBV6-2 or TRBV6-3 and TRBJ2-7, with 10 bases matching TRBD1. Germline V gene data show CDR1 as MNHEY and CDR2 as SVGEGT. The CDR3 consists of 13 residues. V shed 6 bases, J shed 7 bases, and the junction held 6 bases outside the gene matches. The CDR3 is CASRSRQGAEQYF. The DNA for the CDR3 is TGTGCCAGCAGATCCCGACAGGGGGCGGAGCAGTACTTC.

This chain uses TRBV20-1 with TRBJ2-6; no firm D call. The germline V gene encodes CDR1 DFQATT and CDR2 SNEGSKA (reference sequence). The CDR3 consists of 13 residues. V was cut by 6 bases and J by 2 bases, with 8 bases left in between. The CDR3 DNA reads as TGCAGTGCGGGGTCTGCTGGGGCCAACGTCCTGACTTTC. Translating gives CSAGSAGANVLTF.

V gene TRBV27 combines with J gene TRBJ2-1; 10 nucleotides agree with TRBD1. The CDR3 is made up of 16 amino acids. J was trimmed by 4 bases and V by 3 bases; bases with no gene match: 6. The germline V gene has CDR1 MNHEY and CDR2 SMNVEV (reference sequence). The CDR3 spells CASSFGTGVGYNEQFF. The DNA for the CDR3 is TGTGCCAGCAGTTTCGGGACAGGGGTGGGATACAATGAGCAGTTCTTC.